This T cell receptor (beta chain) was sequenced for a study of blood T cells in healthy people across ages. Notes on the study in general: Lack of knowledge of donor CMV status possibly confounded expanded clonotype changes.

With respect to this clonotype: Antigen specificity is unknown.

Germline V CDR1 and CDR2: SGDLS, YYNGEE. This CDR3 has 14 residues. Through a sample-barcoded 5' primer and a J-beta primer mix, a second PCR was run for roughly 7 to 12 cycles. A template-switch adaptor containing 12 random nucleotides labeled each cDNA molecule. From the 5' RACE reads, TCRdb called clonotypes with MiXCR, one entry per CDR3 protein. The table has under 2,000,000 distinct CDR3 sequences, about 49% seen once; the top ten hold less than 2.5%. This TCR was sampled from a woman in her forties in good health. Sequencing input: blood. This chain uses TRBV9 with TRBJ2-5; TRBD2 agrees at 7 bases. The closer fit of TRBJ2-7 to the DNA end suggests the J call may be wrong. CDR3 sequence: CASSVGPTGGEQYF. CDR3 nucleotides: TGTGCCAGCAGCGTAGGGCCTACGGGGGGCGAGCAGTACTTC.